The TCR beta chain under discussion was sequenced for a study of graft-versus-host responses after intestinal transplantation. Study-wide context: Recipients got multivisceral, liver-intestinal, or isolated intestinal transplants. Uniformly, recipients were administered anti-thymocyte globulin induction with subsequent tacrolimus and steroids for two to three years. Broader study findings: The marrow of recipients harbored GvH clones, and ileum or blood showed some of them first.

Regarding this clone: What it binds is unknown.

CDR1 is SGDLS, CDR2 YYNGEE, per germline. With V trimmed by 3 bases and J by 2 bases, 4 bases remained unmatched. The CDR3 is 16 amino acids. Sequenced by immunoSEQ multiplex PCR; TCRdb stores in-frame clones only, minus some. The table records over 75,000 clones, around 87% of them present only once. The genes are TRBV9 and TRBJ1-4, with 10 bases identical to TRBD1. The sequenced sample was unstimulated CD8+ T cells sorted from spleen or lymph node cells, obtained before transplant. This sequence originates from a human donor who was the organ donor for an intestinal transplant. The CDR3 nucleotides read TGTGCCAGCAGCGACCGGGACAGGGGCACTAATGAAAAACTGTTTTTT. Protein product: CASSDRDRGTNEKLFF.